This T cell receptor (beta chain) is from a study of blood T cell repertoires in COVID-19. On the study more broadly: Collection of acute and convalescent COVID-19 samples took place in the United States, Italy and Spain.

In the study's own analysis: Counts of nucleated cells, estimated from reference gene primer amplification, were obtained. The method was immunoSEQ multiplex PCR; TCRdb's version includes in-frame clones alone and lacks a portion of them. Clonal size and the V and J genes are those of that table, whereas D and trimming came from the DNA. This table holds more than 200,000 clones, more than 75% found once. It was during active infection that Seattle patients were enrolled and then longitudinally followed. V gave up 0 bases and J gave up 8 bases, with 25 bases separating them. CDR1 and CDR2 (germline): GTSNPN, SVGIG (reference sequence). CDR3 length: 18 residues.

The origin of this receptor is a woman in her sixties or seventies with COVID-19, enrolled during active disease. The chain employs TRBV30 and TRBJ1-4, with D perhaps TRBD1 (6 bases). The sequencing sample was made of peripheral blood. The CDR3 sequence: CAWSVGARGMAGAEKLFF. The CDR3 DNA is TGTGCCTGGAGTGTAGGAGCTCGAGGAATGGCAGGGGCCGAAAAACTGTTTTTT.